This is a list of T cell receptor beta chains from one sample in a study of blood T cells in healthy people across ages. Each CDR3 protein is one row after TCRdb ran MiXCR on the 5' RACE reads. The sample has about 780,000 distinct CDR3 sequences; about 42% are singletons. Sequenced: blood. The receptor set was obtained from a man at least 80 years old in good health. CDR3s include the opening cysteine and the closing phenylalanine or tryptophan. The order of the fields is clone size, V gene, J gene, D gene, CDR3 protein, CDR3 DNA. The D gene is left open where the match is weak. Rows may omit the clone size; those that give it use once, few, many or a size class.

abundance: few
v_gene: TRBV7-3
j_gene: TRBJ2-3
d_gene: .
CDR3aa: CASSLTPVSTDTQYF
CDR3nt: TGTGCCAGCAGCTTAACCCCGGTTAGCACAGATACGCAGTATTTT

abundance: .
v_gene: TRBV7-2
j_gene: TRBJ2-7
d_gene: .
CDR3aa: CASSRTDLQYNEQYF
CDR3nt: TGTGCCAGCAGCCGGACGGACTTACAGTACAATGAGCAGTACTTC

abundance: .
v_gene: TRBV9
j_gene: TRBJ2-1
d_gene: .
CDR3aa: CASSVAGGANEQFF
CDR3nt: TGTGCCAGCAGCGTCGCTGGGGGGGCCAATGAGCAGTTCTTC

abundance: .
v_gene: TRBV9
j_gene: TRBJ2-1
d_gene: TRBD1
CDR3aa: CASSAGQGDNKYNEQFF
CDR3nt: TGTGCCAGCAGCGCGGGACAGGGGGACAACAAATACAATGAGCAGTTCTTC

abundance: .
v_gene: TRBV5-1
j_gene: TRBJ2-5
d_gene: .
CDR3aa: CASSLTAEGRETQYF
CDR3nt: TGCGCCAGCAGCTTAACAGCGGAAGGACGTGAGACCCAGTACTTC

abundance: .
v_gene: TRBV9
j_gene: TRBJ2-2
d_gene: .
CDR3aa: CASSVQETNTGELFF
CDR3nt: TGTGCCAGCAGCGTACAGGAGACGAACACCGGGGAGCTGTTTTTT

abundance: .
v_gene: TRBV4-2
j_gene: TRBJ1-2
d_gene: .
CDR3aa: CASSQGAAGNYGYTF
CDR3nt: TGTGCCAGCAGCCAAGGGGCCGCAGGGAACTATGGCTACACCTTC

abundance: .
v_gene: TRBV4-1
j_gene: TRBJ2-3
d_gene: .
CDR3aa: CASSQVLASDTQYF
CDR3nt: TGCGCCAGCAGCCAAGTTCTAGCATCAGATACGCAGTATTTT

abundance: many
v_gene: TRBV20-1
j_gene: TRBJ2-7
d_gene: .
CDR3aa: CSAREPSSYEQYF
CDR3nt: TGCAGTGCTAGAGAACCCAGCTCCTACGAGCAGTACTTC

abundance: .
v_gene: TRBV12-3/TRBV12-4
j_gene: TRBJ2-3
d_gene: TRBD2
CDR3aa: CASSGTSGRAGSTDAQYF
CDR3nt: TGTGCCAGCAGTGGGACTAGCGGGAGGGCCGGGAGCACCGATGCGCAGTATTTT

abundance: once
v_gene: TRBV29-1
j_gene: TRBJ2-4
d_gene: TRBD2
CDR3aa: CSGRLAGGNIQYF
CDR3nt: TGCAGCGGAAGACTAGCGGGGGGGAACATTCAGTACTTC

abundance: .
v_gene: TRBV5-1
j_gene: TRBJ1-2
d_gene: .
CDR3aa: CASSPPDEGGYTF
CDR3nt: TGCGCCAGCAGCCCGCCAGACGAGGGTGGCTACACCTTC

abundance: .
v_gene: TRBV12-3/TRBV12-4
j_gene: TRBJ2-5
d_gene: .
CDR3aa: CASSPRNEETQYF
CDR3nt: TGTGCCAGCAGCCCCCGGAACGAAGAGACCCAGTACTTC

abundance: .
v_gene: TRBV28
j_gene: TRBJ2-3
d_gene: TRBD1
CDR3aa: CASTYRSDRADTQYF
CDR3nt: TGTGCCAGCACTTATCGCTCGGACAGGGCAGATACGCAGTATTTT

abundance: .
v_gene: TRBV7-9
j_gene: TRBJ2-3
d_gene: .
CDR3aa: CASSSDTAGPSTDTQYF
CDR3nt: TGTGCCAGCAGTTCCGATACGGCAGGGCCTAGCACAGATACGCAGTATTTT

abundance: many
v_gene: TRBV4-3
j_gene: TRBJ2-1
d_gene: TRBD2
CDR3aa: CASSHDGTSINEQFF
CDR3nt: TGCGCCAGCAGCCACGACGGGACTAGCATTAATGAGCAGTTCTTC

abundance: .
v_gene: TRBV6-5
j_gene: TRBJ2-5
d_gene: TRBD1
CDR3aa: CASRIPTGTGQETQYF
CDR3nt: TGTGCCAGCAGAATACCGACCGGGACAGGGCAAGAGACCCAGTACTTC

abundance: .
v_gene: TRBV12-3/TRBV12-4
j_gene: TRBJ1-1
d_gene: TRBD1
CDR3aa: CASSAGQVPEAFF
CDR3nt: TGTGCCAGCAGCGCTGGACAGGTCCCTGAAGCTTTCTTT

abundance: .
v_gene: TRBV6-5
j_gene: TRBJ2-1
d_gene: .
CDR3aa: CASSYGQKQFF
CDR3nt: TGTGCCAGCAGTTACGGTCAGAAGCAGTTCTTC

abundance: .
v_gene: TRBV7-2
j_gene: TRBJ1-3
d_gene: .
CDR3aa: CASGPQLVSGNTIYF
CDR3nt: TGTGCCAGCGGCCCTCAACTTGTCTCTGGAAACACCATATATTTT

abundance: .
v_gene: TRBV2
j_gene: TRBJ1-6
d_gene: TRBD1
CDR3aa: CARTGGGNNSPLHF
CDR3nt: TGTGCCAGGACAGGGGGCGGAAATAATTCACCCCTCCACTTT

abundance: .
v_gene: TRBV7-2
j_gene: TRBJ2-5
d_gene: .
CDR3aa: CASSENGGRGWETQYF
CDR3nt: TGTGCCAGCAGCGAAAACGGGGGAAGGGGCTGGGAGACCCAGTACTTC

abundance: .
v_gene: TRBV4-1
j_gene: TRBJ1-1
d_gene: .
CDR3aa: CASSQGTWEWASEQAFF
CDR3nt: TGCGCCAGCAGCCAAGGAACCTGGGAGTGGGCCTCAGAGCAAGCTTTCTTT

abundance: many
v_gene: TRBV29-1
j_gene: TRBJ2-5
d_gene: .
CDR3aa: CSVDGGQTQYF
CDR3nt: TGCAGCGTTGACGGGGGTCAGACCCAGTACTTC

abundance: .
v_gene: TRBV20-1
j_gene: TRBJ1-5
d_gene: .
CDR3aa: CSARGEGPQHF
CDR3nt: TGCAGTGCTAGGGGGGAGGGACCCCAGCATTTT

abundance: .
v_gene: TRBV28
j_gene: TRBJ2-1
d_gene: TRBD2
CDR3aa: CASRGGASGTYEQFF
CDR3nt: TGTGCCAGCAGGGGGGGGGCTAGCGGGACATATGAGCAGTTCTTC

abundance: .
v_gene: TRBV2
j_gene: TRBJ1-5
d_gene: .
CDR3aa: CASQTDRYSNQPQHF
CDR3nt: TGTGCCAGCCAAACCGACAGATATAGCAATCAGCCCCAGCATTTT

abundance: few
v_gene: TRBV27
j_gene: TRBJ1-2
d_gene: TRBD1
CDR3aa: CASSFTGVAGYTF
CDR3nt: TGTGCCAGCAGTTTTACAGGGGTTGCTGGCTACACCTTC

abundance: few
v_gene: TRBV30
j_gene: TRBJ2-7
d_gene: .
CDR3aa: CAWSVPSGGSYEQYF
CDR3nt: TGTGCCTGGAGTGTCCCCTCGGGCGGTTCCTACGAGCAGTACTTC

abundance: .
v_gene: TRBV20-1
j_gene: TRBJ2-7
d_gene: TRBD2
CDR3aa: CSATGTSGSSYEQYF
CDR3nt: TGCAGTGCCACGGGGACTAGCGGGAGTTCCTACGAGCAGTACTTC

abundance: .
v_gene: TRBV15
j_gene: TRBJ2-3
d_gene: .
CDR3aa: CAASRGGTDTQYF
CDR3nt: TGTGCCGCCAGCAGAGGGGGCACAGATACGCAGTATTTT

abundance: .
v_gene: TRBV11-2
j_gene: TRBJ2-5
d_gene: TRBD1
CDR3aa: CTSRPGEQGVTETQYF
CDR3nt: TGTACCAGCAGGCCCGGGGAGCAGGGGGTTACAGAGACCCAGTACTTC

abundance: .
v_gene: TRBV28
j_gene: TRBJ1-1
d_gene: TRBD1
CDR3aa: CVGRNTGGGGHTEAFF
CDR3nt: TGTGTCGGCAGGAATACAGGGGGAGGGGGACACACTGAAGCTTTCTTT

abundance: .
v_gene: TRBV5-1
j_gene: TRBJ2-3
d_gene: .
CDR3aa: CASLDPTDTQYF
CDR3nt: TGCGCCAGCCTAGACCCGACAGATACGCAGTATTTT

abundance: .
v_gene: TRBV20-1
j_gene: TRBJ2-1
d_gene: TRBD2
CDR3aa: CSGIAGSTPGEQFF
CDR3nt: TGCAGTGGTATAGCGGGTTCCACCCCAGGCGAGCAGTTCTTC

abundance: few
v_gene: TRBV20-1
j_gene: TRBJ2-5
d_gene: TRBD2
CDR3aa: CSASAPSGRQETQYF
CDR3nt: TGCAGTGCTAGCGCGCCTAGCGGGAGGCAAGAGACCCAGTACTTC

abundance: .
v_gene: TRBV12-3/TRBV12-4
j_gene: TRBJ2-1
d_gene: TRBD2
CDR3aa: CASIGVAGGIGNEQFF
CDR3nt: TGTGCCAGCATTGGGGTAGCGGGAGGGATCGGCAATGAGCAGTTCTTC

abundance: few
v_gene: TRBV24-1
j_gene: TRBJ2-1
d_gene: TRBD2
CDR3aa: CATRGGALAGSGEQFF
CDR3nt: TGTGCCACCAGGGGGGGTGCACTAGCGGGATCCGGTGAGCAGTTCTTC

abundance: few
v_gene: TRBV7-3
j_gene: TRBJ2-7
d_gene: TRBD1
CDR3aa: CASSMGQGFSQYF
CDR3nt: TGTGCCAGCAGCATGGGACAGGGATTTTCCCAGTACTTC

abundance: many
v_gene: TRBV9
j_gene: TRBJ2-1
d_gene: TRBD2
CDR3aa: CASSVGTSGRNEQFF
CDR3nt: TGTGCCAGCAGCGTAGGGACTAGCGGGAGGAATGAGCAGTTCTTC

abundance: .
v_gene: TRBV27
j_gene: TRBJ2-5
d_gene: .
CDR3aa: CASSVRLLETQYF
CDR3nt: TGTGCCAGTTCCGTAAGACTCTTGGAGACCCAGTACTTC